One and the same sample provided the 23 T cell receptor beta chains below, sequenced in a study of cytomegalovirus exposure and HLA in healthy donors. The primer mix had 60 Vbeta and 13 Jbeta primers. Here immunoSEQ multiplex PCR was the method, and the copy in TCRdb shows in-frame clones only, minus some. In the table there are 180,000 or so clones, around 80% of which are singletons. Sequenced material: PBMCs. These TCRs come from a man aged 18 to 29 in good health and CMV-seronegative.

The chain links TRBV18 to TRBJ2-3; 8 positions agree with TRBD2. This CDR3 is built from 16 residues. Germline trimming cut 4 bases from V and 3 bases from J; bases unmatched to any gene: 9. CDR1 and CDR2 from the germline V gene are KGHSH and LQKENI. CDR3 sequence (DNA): TGTGCCAGCTCACTTTCAGCGGGAGTGGGGACAGATACGCAGTATTTT. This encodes CASSLSAGVGTDTQYF.

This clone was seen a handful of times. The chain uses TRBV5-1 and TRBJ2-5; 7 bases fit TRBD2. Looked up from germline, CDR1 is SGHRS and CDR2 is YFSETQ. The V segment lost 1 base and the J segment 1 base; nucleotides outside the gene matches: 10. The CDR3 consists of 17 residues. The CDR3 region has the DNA TGCGCCAGCAGCTTGAGCTCCCTGCGGGGGTCCCAAGAGACCCAGTACTTC. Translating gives CASSLSSLRGSQETQYF.

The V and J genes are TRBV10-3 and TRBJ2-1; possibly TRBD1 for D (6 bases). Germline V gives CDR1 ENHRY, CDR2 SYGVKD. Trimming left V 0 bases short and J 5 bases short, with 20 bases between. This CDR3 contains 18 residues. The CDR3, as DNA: TGTGCCATCAGTGAGTCGATTTATTGGCGAAAGGGGGACAATGAGCAGTTCTTC. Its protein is CAISESIYWRKGDNEQFF.

Written as DNA, the CDR3 is TGTGCCAGCAGCTTGGCACCCAGGGTTAACAATCAGCCCCAGCATTTT. Its translation is CASSLAPRVNNQPQHF. The rearrangement uses TRBV5-5 and TRBJ1-5; D is perhaps TRBD1 (5 bases). Germline V gene lookup returns CDR1 SGHKS and CDR2 YYEKEE (reference sequence). Trimming removed 0 bases from V and 3 bases from J, with 13 bases in between. This CDR3 is built from 16 residues.

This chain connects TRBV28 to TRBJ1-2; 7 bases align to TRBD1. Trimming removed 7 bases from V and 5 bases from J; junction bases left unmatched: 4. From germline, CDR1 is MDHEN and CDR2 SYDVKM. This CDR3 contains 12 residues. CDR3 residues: CASTGTVYGYTF. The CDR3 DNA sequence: TGTGCCAGCACCGGGACAGTTTATGGCTACACCTTC.

This CDR3 reads CASSGTGVSYNEQFF. Written as DNA, the CDR3 is TGTGCCAGCAGCGGGACAGGAGTCTCCTACAATGAGCAGTTCTTC. The chain couples TRBV9 to TRBJ2-1, with 7 positions matching TRBD1. Losses at the gene ends were 3 bases for V and 0 bases for J; bases not matched to a gene: 3. CDR3 size: 15 residues. Germline V gives CDR1 SGDLS, CDR2 YYNGEE.

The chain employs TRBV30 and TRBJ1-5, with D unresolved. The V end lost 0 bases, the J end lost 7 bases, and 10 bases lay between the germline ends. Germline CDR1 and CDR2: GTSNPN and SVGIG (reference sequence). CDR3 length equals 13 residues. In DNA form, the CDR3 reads TGTGCCTGGAGTGTAGGAGGAGGGCAGCCCCAGCATTTT. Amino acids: CAWSVGGGQPQHF.

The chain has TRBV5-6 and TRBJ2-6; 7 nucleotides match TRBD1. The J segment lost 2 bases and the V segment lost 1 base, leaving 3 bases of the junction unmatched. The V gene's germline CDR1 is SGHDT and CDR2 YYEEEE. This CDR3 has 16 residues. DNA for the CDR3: TGTGCCAGCAGCTTGTACAGGGGACCTGGGGCCAACGTCCTGACTTTC. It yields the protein CASSLYRGPGANVLTF. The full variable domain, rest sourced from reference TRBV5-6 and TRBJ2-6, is DAGVTQSPTHLIKTRGQQVTLRCSPKSGHDTVSWYQQALGQGPQFIFQYYEEEERQRGNFPDRFSGHQFPNYSSELNVNALLLGDSALYLCASSLYRGPGANVLTFGAGSRLTVL.

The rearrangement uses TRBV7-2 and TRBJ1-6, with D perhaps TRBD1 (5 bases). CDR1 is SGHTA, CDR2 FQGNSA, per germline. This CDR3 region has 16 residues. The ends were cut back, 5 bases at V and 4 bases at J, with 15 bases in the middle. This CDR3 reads CASSPEAGGYNSPLHF. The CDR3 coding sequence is TGTGCCAGCAGCCCAGAGGCGGGGGGGTATAATTCACCCCTCCACTTT.

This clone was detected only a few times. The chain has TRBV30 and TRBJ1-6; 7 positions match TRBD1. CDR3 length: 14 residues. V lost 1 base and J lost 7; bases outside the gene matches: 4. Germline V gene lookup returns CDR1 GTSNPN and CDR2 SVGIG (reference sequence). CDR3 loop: CAWSDRGWNSPLHF. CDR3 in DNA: TGTGCCTGGAGTGACAGGGGTTGGAATTCACCCCTCCACTTT.

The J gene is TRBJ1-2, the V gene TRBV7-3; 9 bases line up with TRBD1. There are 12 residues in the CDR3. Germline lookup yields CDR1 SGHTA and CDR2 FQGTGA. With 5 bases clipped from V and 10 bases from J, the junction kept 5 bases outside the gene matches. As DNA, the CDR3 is TGTGCCAGCAGCCCAGGGACAGGGACCTACACCTTC. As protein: CASSPGTGTYTF.

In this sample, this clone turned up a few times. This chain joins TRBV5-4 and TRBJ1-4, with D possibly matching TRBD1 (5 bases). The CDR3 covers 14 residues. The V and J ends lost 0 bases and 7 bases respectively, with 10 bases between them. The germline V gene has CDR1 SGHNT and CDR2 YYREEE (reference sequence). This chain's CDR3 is CASSLGRDGEKLFF. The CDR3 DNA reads TGTGCCAGCAGCTTGGGCAGGGATGGTGAAAAACTGTTTTTT.

This chain's CDR3 is CASSLRRLGGETQYF. In DNA, the CDR3 is TGTGCCAGCAGCTTGCGCAGGTTGGGAGGCGAGACCCAGTACTTC. The V gene is TRBV5-6, the J gene TRBJ2-5; maybe TRBD2 (6 bases). The CDR3 extends over 15 amino acids. The V gene lost 1 base and the J gene lost 5 bases, with 15 bases spanning the gap. The germline CDR1 and CDR2 sequences are SGHDT and YYEEEE.

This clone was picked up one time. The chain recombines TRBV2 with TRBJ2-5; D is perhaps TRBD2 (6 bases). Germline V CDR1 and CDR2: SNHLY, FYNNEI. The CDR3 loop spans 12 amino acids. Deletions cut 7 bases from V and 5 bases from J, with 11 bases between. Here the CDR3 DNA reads TGTGCCAGCATGCGGGGCGGGGAGACCCAGTACTTC. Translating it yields CASMRGGETQYF.

CDR3 sequence (DNA): TGCGCCAGCAGCTTGAGGGGCGCCGCAGATACGCAGTATTTT. This sequence encodes CASSLRGAADTQYF. The chain links TRBV5-1 to TRBJ2-3, with D possibly TRBD1 on 5 matching bases. V dropped 1 base and J dropped 4 bases, with 10 bases sitting between them. In germline, CDR1 is SGHRS, CDR2 YFSETQ. The CDR3 has 14 amino acids.

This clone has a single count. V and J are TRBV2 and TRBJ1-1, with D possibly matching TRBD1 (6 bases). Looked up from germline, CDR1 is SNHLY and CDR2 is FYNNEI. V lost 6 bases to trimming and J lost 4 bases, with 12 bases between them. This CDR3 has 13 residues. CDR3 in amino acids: CASRQGSATEAFF. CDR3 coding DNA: TGTGCCAGCAGACAGGGTTCGGCCACTGAAGCTTTCTTT.

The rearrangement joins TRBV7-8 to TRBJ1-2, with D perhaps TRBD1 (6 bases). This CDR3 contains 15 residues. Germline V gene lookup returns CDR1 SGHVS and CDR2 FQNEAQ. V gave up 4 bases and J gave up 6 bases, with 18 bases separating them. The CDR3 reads CASSSGGRAGDGYTF. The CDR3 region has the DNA TGTGCCAGCAGCTCCGGGGGGCGGGCAGGGGATGGCTACACCTTC. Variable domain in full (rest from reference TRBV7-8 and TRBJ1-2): GAGVSQSPRYKVAKRGQDVALRCDPISGHVSLFWYQQALGQGPEFLTYFQNEAQLDKSGLPSDRFFAERPEGSVSTLKIQRTQQEDSAVYLCASSSGGRAGDGYTFGSGTRLTVV.

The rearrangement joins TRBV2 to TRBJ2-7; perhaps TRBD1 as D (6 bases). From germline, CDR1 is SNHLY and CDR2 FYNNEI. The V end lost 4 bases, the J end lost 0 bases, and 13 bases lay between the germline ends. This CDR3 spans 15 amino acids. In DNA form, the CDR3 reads TGTGCCAGCAGTGTAGGACAGCCGTCCTCCTACGAGCAGTACTTC. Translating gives CASSVGQPSSYEQYF.

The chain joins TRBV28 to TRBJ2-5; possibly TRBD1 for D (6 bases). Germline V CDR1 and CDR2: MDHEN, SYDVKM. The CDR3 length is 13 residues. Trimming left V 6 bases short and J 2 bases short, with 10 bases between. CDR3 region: CASRGTPQETQYF. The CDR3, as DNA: TGTGCCAGCAGGGGGACACCACAAGAGACCCAGTACTTC.

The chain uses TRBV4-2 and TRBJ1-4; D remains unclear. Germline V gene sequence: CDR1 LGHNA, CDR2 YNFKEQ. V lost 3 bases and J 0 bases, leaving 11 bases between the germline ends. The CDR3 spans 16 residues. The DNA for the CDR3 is TGTGCCAGCAGCCAGGGCTCCAAAGCAACTAATGAAAAACTGTTTTTT. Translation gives CASSQGSKATNEKLFF.

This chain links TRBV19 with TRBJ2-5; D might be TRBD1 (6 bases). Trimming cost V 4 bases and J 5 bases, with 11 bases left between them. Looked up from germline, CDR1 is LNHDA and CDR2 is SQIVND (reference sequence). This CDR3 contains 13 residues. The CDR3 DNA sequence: TGTGCCAGTAGTAACTCAGGGGCGGAGACCCAGTACTTC. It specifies CASSNSGAETQYF.

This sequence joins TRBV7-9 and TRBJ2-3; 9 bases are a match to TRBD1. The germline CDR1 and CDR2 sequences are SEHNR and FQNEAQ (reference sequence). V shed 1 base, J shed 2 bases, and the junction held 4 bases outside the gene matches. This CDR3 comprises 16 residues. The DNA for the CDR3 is TGTGCCAGCAGCTTAGAGGGGACAGGGCTCACAGATACGCAGTATTTT. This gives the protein CASSLEGTGLTDTQYF. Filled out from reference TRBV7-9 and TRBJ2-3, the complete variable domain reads DTGVSQNPRHKITKRGQNVTFRCDPISEHNRLYWYRQTLGQGPEFLTYFQNEAQLEKSRLLSDRFSAERPKGSFSTLEIQRTEQGDSAMYLCASSLEGTGLTDTQYFGPGTRLTVL.

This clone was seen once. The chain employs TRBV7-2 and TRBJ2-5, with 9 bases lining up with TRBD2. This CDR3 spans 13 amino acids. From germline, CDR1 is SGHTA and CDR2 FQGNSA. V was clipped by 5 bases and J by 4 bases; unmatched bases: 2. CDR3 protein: CASSVSGGETQYF. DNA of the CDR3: TGTGCCAGCAGCGTTAGCGGGGGAGAGACCCAGTACTTC.